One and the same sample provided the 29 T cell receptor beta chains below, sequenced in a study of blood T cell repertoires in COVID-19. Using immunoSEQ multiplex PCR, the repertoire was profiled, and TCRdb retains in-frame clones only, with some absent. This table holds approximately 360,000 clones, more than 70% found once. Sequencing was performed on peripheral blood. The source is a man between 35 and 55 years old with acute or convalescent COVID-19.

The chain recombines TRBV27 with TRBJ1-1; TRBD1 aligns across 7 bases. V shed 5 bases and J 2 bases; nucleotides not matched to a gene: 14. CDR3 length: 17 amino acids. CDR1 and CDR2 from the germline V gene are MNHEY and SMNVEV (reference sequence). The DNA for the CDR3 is TGTGCCAGCAGTCCCCTCGATCACAGGGGCGTCAACACTGAAGCTTTCTTT. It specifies CASSPLDHRGVNTEAFF.

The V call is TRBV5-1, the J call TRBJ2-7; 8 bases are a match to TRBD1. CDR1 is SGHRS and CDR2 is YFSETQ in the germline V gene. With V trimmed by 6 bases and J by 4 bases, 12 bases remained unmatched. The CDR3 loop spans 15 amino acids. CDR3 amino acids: CASMKGQGFFYEQYF. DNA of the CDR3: TGCGCCAGCATGAAAGGACAGGGCTTTTTTTACGAGCAGTACTTC.

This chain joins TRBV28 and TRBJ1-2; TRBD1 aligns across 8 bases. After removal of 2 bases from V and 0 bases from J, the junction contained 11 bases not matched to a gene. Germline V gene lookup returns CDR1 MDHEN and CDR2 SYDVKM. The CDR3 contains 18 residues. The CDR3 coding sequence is TGTGCCAGCAGTTTACTCCGATTTGGGACAGGTTCTAACTATGGCTACACCTTC. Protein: CASSLLRFGTGSNYGYTF.

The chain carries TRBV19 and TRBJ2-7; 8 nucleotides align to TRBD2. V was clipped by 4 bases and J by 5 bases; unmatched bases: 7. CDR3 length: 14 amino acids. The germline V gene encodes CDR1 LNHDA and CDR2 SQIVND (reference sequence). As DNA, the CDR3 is TGTGCCAGTAGTAGGCAGCGGGAGATCAACGAGCAGTACTTC. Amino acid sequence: CASSRQREINEQYF.

The CDR3 bases are TGTGCCAGCAGCTTGGGGGGACTATCTGGAAACACCATATATTTT. The encoded protein is CASSLGGLSGNTIYF. This rearrangement joins TRBV5-6 to TRBJ1-3, with D maybe TRBD1 (5 bases). The V end lost 0 bases, the J end lost 1 base, and 8 bases lay between the germline ends. The germline CDR1 and CDR2 sequences are SGHDT and YYEEEE. CDR3 length equals 15 residues. The entire variable domain, with the rest obtained from reference TRBV5-6 and TRBJ1-3, is as follows: DAGVTQSPTHLIKTRGQQVTLRCSPKSGHDTVSWYQQALGQGPQFIFQYYEEEERQRGNFPDRFSGHQFPNYSSELNVNALLLGDSALYLCASSLGGLSGNTIYFGEGSWLTVV.

The CDR3 here is CASTGQGASEKLFF. The CDR3 nucleotides are TGTGCCAGCACCGGACAGGGGGCGTCTGAAAAACTGTTTTTT. The chain couples TRBV6-5 to TRBJ1-4, with 11 nucleotides matching TRBD1. Germline V lookup: CDR1 MNHEY, CDR2 SVGAGI. This CDR3 comprises 14 residues. The ends lost 7 bases at V and 7 bases at J; junction bases unmatched: 5.

The DNA of the CDR3 is TGTGCCAGCATGAGGCTAGCGGACCCCGAGCAGTACTTC. Its protein is CASMRLADPEQYF. The chain joins TRBV6-5 to TRBJ2-7, with 7 bases lining up with TRBD2. The germline V gene has CDR1 MNHEY and CDR2 SVGAGI. Losses at the gene ends were 7 bases for V and 6 bases for J; bases not matched to a gene: 9. The CDR3 has 13 amino acids.

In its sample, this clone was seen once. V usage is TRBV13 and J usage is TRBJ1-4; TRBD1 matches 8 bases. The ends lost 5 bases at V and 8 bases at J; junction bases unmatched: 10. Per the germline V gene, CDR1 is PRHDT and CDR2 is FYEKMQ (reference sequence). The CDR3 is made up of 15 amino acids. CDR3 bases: TGTGCCAGCAGCACCTGGACAGGGAGGAGGGAAAAACTGTTTTTT. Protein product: CASSTWTGRREKLFF.

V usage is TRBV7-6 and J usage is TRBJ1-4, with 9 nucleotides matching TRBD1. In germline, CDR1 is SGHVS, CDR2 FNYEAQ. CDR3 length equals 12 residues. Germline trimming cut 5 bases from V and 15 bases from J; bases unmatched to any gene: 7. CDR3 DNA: TGTGCCAGCAGCACACCGGGACAGGGATTGTTTTTT. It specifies CASSTPGQGLFF.

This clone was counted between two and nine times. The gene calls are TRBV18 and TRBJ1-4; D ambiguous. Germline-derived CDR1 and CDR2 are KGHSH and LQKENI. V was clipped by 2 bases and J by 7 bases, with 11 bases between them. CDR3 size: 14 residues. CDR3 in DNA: TGTGCCAGCTCACCATCGGGGTTAACTGAAAAACTGTTTTTT. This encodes CASSPSGLTEKLFF.

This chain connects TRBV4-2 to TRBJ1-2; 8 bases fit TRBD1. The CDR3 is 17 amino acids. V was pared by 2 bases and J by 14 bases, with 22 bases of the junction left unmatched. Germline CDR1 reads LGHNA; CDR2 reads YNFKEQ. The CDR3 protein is CASSQTLLTGEGFARTF. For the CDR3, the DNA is TGTGCCAGCAGCCAAACACTACTGACAGGGGAGGGATTTGCTCGTACCTTC.

The CDR3 nucleotides are TGTGCCAGCAGCAATGGACAGGGCCGCAATCAGCCCCAGCATTTT. Translated, it gives CASSNGQGRNQPQHF. The chain joins TRBV3-1 (or the pseudogene TRBV3-2) to TRBJ1-5; 8 bases are shared with TRBD1. The CDR3 is 15 amino acids. The V gene's germline CDR1 is LGHDT and CDR2 YNNKEL (reference sequence). V was pared by 5 bases and J by 2 bases, with 5 bases of the junction left unmatched.

DNA for the CDR3: TGTGCCAGCAGCTTATATCCGACTTACAATGAGCAGTTCTTC. Residues: CASSLYPTYNEQFF. The chain links TRBV7-3 to TRBJ2-1; no reliable D call. Germline V gene sequence: CDR1 SGHTA, CDR2 FQGTGA. Between the trimmed V and J ends, which lost 2 bases and 4 bases, there was a span of 9 bases. This CDR3 is 14 amino acids long.

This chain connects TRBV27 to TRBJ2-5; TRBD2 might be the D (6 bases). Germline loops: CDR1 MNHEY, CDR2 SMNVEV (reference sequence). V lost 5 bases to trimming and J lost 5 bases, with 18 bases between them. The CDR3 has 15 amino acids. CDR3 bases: TGTGCCAGCAGTCCCCGGATCCTTCGGGGGGAGACCCAGTACTTC. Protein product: CASSPRILRGETQYF.

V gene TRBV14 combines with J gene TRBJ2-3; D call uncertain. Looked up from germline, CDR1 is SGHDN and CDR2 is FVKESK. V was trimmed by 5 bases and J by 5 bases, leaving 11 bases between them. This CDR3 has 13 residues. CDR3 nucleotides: TGTGCCAGCAGCTTAAACTCCATAGATACGCAGTATTTT. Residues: CASSLNSIDTQYF.

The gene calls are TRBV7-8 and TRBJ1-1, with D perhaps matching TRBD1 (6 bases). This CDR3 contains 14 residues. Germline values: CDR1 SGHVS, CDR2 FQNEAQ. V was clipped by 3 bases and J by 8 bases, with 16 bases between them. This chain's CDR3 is CASSFTGQTAEAFF. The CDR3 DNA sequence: TGTGCCAGCAGCTTCACCGGACAGACAGCCGAAGCTTTCTTT.

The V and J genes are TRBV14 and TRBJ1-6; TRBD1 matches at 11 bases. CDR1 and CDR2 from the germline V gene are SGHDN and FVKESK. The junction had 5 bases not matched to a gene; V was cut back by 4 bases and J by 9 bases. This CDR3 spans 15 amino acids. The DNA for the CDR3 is TGTGCCAGCAGCCCCCTAGGGACAGGGGGTTCACCCCTCCACTTT. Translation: CASSPLGTGGSPLHF.

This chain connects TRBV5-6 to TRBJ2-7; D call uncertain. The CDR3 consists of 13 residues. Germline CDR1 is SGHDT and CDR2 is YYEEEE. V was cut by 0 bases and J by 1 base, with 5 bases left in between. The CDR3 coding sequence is TGTGCCAGCAGCTTGGCCCTTTCCTACGAGCAGTACTTC. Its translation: CASSLALSYEQYF. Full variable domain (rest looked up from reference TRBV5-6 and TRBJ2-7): DAGVTQSPTHLIKTRGQQVTLRCSPKSGHDTVSWYQQALGQGPQFIFQYYEEEERQRGNFPDRFSGHQFPNYSSELNVNALLLGDSALYLCASSLALSYEQYFGPGTRLTVT.

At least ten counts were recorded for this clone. The chain's CDR3 is CASGGRDTSTNEKLFF. The CDR3 bases are TGTGCCAGCGGGGGAAGGGACACCTCAACTAATGAAAAACTGTTTTTT. V gene TRBV28 combines with J gene TRBJ1-4; a weak D match, TRBD1 (6 bases). Germline V gene data show CDR1 as MDHEN and CDR2 as SYDVKM. V lost 8 bases to trimming and J lost 0 bases, with 16 bases between them. CDR3 length equals 16 residues.

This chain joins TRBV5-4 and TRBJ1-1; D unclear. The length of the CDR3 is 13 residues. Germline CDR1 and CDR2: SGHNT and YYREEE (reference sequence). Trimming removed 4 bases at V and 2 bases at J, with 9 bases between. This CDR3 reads CASSLRPNTEAFF. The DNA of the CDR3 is TGTGCCAGCAGCCTCCGTCCCAACACTGAAGCTTTCTTT. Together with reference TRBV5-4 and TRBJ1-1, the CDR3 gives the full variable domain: ETGVTQSPTHLIKTRGQQVTLRCSSQSGHNTVSWYQQALGQGPQFIFQYYREEENGRGNFPPRFSGLQFPNYSSELNVNALELDDSALYLCASSLRPNTEAFFGQGTRLTVV.

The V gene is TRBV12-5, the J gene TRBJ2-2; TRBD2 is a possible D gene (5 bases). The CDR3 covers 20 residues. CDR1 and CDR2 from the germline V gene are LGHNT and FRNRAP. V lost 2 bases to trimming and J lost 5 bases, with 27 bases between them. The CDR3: CASGLSSLLRTGYTTGELFF. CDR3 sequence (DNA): TGTGCTAGTGGTTTGTCCTCCTTACTTAGGACTGGATACACTACCGGGGAGCTGTTTTTT.

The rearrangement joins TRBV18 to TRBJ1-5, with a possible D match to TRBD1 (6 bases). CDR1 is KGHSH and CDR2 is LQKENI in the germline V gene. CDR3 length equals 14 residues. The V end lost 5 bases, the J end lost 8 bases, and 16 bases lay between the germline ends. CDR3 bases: TGTGCCAGCTCAAACCGGGACACCCCGGAGCCCCAGCATTTT. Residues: CASSNRDTPEPQHF. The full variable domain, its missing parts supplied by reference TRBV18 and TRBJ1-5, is NAGVMQNPRHLVRRRGQEARLRCSPMKGHSHVYWYRQLPEEGLKFMVYLQKENIIDESGMPKERFSAEFPKEGPSILRIQQVVRGDSAAYFCASSNRDTPEPQHFGDGTRLSIL.

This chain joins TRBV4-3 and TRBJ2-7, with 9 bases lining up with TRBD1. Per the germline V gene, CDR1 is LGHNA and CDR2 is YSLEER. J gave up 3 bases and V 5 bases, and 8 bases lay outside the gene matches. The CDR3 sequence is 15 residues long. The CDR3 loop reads CASSSAGTGSYEQYF. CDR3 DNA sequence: TGCGCCAGCAGCTCGGCCGGGACAGGGAGCTACGAGCAGTACTTC.

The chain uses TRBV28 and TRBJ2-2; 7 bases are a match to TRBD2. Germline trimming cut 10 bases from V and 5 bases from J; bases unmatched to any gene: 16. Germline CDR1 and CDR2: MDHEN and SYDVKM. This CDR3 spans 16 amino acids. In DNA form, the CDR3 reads TGTGCCACCAGGTGGGGCGGGAGAGGATATACCGGGGAGCTGTTTTTT. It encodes CATRWGGRGYTGELFF.

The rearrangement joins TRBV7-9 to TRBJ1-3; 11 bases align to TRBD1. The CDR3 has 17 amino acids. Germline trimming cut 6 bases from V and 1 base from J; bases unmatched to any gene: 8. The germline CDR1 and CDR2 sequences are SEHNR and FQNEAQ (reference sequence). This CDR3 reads CASRWTGGAWSGNTIYF. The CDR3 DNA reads TGTGCCAGCAGGTGGACAGGGGGCGCTTGGTCTGGAAACACCATATATTTT.

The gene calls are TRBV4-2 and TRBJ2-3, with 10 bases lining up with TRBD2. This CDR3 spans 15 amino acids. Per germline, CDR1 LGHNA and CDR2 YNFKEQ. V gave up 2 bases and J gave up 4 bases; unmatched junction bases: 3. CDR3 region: CASSQLAGEADTQYF. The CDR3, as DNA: TGTGCCAGCAGCCAACTAGCGGGAGAAGCAGATACGCAGTATTTT.

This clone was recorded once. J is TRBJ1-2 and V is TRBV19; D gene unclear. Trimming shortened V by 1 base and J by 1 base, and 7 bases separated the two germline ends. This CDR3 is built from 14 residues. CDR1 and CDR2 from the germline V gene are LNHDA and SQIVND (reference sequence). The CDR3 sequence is CASSIVYGNYGYTF. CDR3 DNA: TGTGCCAGTAGTATAGTTTACGGTAACTATGGCTACACCTTC. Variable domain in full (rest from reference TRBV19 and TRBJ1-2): DGGITQSPKYLFRKEGQNVTLSCEQNLNHDAMYWYRQDPGQGLRLIYYSQIVNDFQKGDIAEGYSVSREKKESFPLTVTSAQKNPTAFYLCASSIVYGNYGYTFGSGTRLTVV.

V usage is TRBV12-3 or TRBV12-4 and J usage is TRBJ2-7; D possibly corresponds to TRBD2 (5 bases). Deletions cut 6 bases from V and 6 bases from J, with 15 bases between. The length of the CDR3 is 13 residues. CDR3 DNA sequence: TGTGCCAGCAGCCGCTCGGAGGTCGGCGAGCAGTACTTC. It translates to CASSRSEVGEQYF.

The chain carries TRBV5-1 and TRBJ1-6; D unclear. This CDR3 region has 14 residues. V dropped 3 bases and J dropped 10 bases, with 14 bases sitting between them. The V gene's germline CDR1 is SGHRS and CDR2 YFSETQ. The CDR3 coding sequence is TGCGCCAGCAGCTCCCTAGCACAGACCTCACCCCTCCACTTT. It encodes CASSSLAQTSPLHF.